This passage covers 18 T cell receptor beta chains from one sample sequenced in a study of metastatic and nonmetastatic thyroid tumors. TCRdb reanalyzed the PCR reads via MiXCR. The top ten clones hold 10% to 15% of a sample with about 16,000 clones, 25% to 30% of them seen once. Treatment of any kind had been given to no patient before thyroid surgery. Sample: tumor tissue. The origin of the receptors is a male donor with papillary thyroid cancer or a benign thyroid nodule (not recorded which). Some clones in this sample may be carry-over from other donors' samples.

The chain carries TRBV3-1 and TRBJ2-7; 10 positions agree with TRBD2. CDR3 length equals 16 residues. Trimming removed 3 bases from V and 3 bases from J; junction bases left unmatched: 8. Germline-derived CDR1 and CDR2 are LGHDT and YNNKEL (reference sequence). CDR3 in DNA: TGTGCCAGCAGCCAGAAACTAGCGGGGACTCTCTACGAGCAGTACTTC. Amino acids: CASSQKLAGTLYEQYF.

This clone was recorded a few times. The chain recombines TRBV6-4 with TRBJ2-2; a weak D match, TRBD2 (6 bases). Germline V lookup: CDR1 MRHNA, CDR2 SNTAGT. V dropped 5 bases and J dropped 2 bases, with 12 bases sitting between them. The CDR3 covers 15 residues. CDR3 sequence (DNA): TGTGCCAGCAGTTACTTTGCGGGAAACACCGGGGAGCTGTTTTTT. It is translated as CASSYFAGNTGELFF.

This clone appeared many times. The rearrangement uses TRBV20-1 and TRBJ2-4; perhaps D is TRBD1 or TRBD2 (6 bases each). With 5 bases removed from V and 0 bases from J, the gap between germline ends came to 20 bases. Germline lookup yields CDR1 DFQATT and CDR2 SNEGSKA (reference sequence). CDR3 size: 17 residues. The CDR3 loop reads CSARGGRYLVAKNIQYF. The CDR3 DNA sequence: TGCAGTGCTCGAGGGGGGAGGTACTTAGTAGCCAAAAACATTCAGTACTTC.

In its sample, this clone is medium-sized. DNA of the CDR3: TGTGCCAGCAGTATGCGGGGGTGGACTGAAGCTTTCTTT. Its protein is CASSMRGWTEAFF. This sequence joins TRBV6-1 and TRBJ1-1; TRBD1 is a possible D gene (5 bases). CDR3 length: 13 amino acids. Trimming stripped 5 bases from V and 5 bases from J, with 12 bases between. Germline V gene data show CDR1 as MNHNS and CDR2 as SASEGT.

This clone has more than one count but fewer than ten. The chain couples TRBV12-5 to TRBJ1-5; 9 bases agree with TRBD1. Germline CDR1 LGHNT, CDR2 FRNRAP. The CDR3 spans 14 residues. J lost 4 bases, V lost 8 bases, and 6 bases had no gene match. The CDR3 bases are TGTGCTAGTTCCACAGGGGGCCTTAATCAGCCCCAGCATTTT. Its protein product is CASSTGGLNQPQHF.

This clone was counted at least ten times. This chain links TRBV7-3 with TRBJ2-1; D gene ambiguous. The germline V and J ends were trimmed by 2 bases and 7 bases, with 9 bases remaining between them. This CDR3 comprises 13 residues. CDR1 is SGHTA, CDR2 FQGTGA, per germline. CDR3 amino acids: CASSLARMNEQFF. CDR3 sequence (DNA): TGTGCCAGCAGCTTAGCAAGGATGAATGAGCAGTTCTTC. The whole variable domain, remainder taken from reference TRBV7-3 and TRBJ2-1, is GAGVSQTPSNKVTEKGKYVELRCDPISGHTALYWYRQSLGQGPEFLIYFQGTGAADDSGLPNDRFFAVRPEGSVSTLKIQRTERGDSAVYLCASSLARMNEQFFGPGTRLTVL.

This clone was recorded many times. Germline is not matched at one junction end, which may reflect a read error. V gene TRBV29-1 combines with J gene TRBJ2-7; D is uncertain. The CDR3 has 12 amino acids. CDR1 and CDR2 from the germline V gene are SQVTM and ANQGSEA. The CDR3 protein is CNVSPGTYEQYF. The CDR3 region has the DNA TGCAACGTTTCTCCAGGAACCTACGAGCAGTACTTC.

V usage is TRBV4-1 and J usage is TRBJ2-7; unclear D gene. The CDR3 is 16 residues long. The V gene lost 1 base and the J gene lost 0 bases, with 13 bases spanning the gap. CDR1 and CDR2 from the germline V gene are MGHRA and YSYEKL. The CDR3 spells CASSQGIYPSSYEQYF. The CDR3 DNA reads TGCGCCAGCAGCCAAGGTATTTATCCTTCCTCCTACGAGCAGTACTTC.

The chain combines TRBV5-1 with TRBJ2-1; 12 bases are a match to TRBD2. CDR1 SGHRS and CDR2 YFSETQ come from the germline V gene. V dropped 3 bases and J dropped 8; count of bases not matched to a gene: 3. The CDR3 has 14 residues. CDR3 in DNA: TGCGCCAGCAGCTGGACTAGCGGGACCCATGAGCAGTTCTTC. Protein sequence: CASSWTSGTHEQFF.

This chain connects TRBV20-1 to TRBJ2-5; 7 positions agree with TRBD1. Germline CDR1 and CDR2: DFQATT and SNEGSKA (reference sequence). The CDR3 has 18 amino acids. Trimming took 1 base from V and 1 from J; bases not matched to a gene: 15. The CDR3 reads CSARVSMKGARTQETQYF. CDR3 DNA: TGCAGTGCTAGAGTGAGTATGAAGGGGGCCAGGACCCAAGAGACCCAGTACTTC.

This clone was counted only a few times. This rearrangement joins TRBV19 to TRBJ1-5; D gene ambiguous. The germline V gene has CDR1 LNHDA and CDR2 SQIVND (reference sequence). The CDR3 covers 15 residues. V lost 5 bases and J lost 0, with 11 bases in between. DNA for the CDR3: TGTGCCAGTAGTTGGGGAAGAAATAGCAATCAGCCCCAGCATTTT. The encoded protein is CASSWGRNSNQPQHF.

This clone has just a few counts. The chain joins TRBV7-2 to TRBJ1-6; D is possibly TRBD1 (5 bases). The CDR3 loop spans 15 amino acids. V lost 1 base, J lost 6 bases, and 10 bases lay in between. Germline V CDR1 and CDR2: SGHTA, FQGNSA. The CDR3 spells CASSLVGVINSPLHF. The CDR3 region has the DNA TGTGCCAGCAGCTTAGTGGGGGTAATTAATTCACCCCTCCACTTT.

This clone has just a few counts. Mismatch with germline at one junction end may stem from a read error. This chain connects TRBV25-1 to TRBJ2-6; the D gene could be TRBD1 or TRBD2 (6 bases each). This CDR3 spans 15 amino acids. Per germline, CDR1 MGHDK and CDR2 SYGVNS. The CDR3 DNA reads as TGTGCCAGCAGTGAATGGGGGGCTGGGGACAACGTCCTGACTTTC. Translation gives CASSEWGAGDNVLTF.

The V call is TRBV6-1, the J call TRBJ2-7; D ambiguous. V gave up 4 bases and J gave up 2 bases, with 12 bases separating them. Germline CDR1 and CDR2: MNHNS and SASEGT. The CDR3 totals 14 residues. CDR3 sequence: CASSVNPSAYEQYF. The CDR3 DNA reads TGTGCCAGCAGTGTCAACCCCTCGGCCTACGAGCAGTACTTC.

This clone was counted at least ten times. The chain couples TRBV7-6 to TRBJ2-3; D might be TRBD2 (7 bases). The CDR3 sequence is 15 residues long. V was pared by 1 base and J by 4 bases, with 12 bases between. CDR1 is SGHVS, CDR2 FNYEAQ, per germline. The CDR3 bases are TGTGCCAGCAGCTTAGGGGAGGGGGGCCCAGATACGCAGTATTTT. Translating gives CASSLGEGGPDTQYF.

In the case of this clone: At one of its ends the junction is not consistent with the germline gene, which may arise from a read error. Different DNA sequences within this sample yield the same CDR3. The rearrangement uses TRBV28 and TRBJ2-1; 13 bases align to TRBD2. The germline CDR1 and CDR2 sequences are MDHEN and SYDVKM. The CDR3 loop spans 15 amino acids. The CDR3 sequence is CASSSRTSGGHEQFF. As DNA, the CDR3 is TGTGCTAGCAGTAGTAGGACTAGCGGGGGACATGAGCAGTTCTTC. Using reference TRBV28 and TRBJ2-1 for the parts outside the CDR3, the full variable domain is DVKVTQSSRYLVKRTGEKVFLECVQDMDHENMFWYRQDPGLGLRLIYFSYDVKMKEKGDIPEGYSVSREKKERFSLILESASTNQTSMYLCASSSRTSGGHEQFFGPGTRLTVL.

V is TRBV14 and J is TRBJ2-3; 9 bases fit TRBD1. The germline V gene has CDR1 SGHDN and CDR2 FVKESK. After removal of 6 bases from V and 3 bases from J, the junction contained 7 bases not matched to a gene. There are 15 residues in the CDR3. The CDR3 DNA sequence: TGTGCCAGCAGTCTGACAGGGGGTTTAACAGATACGCAGTATTTT. Its translation: CASSLTGGLTDTQYF.

This chain uses TRBV20-1 with TRBJ1-2; 10 nucleotides match TRBD1. Germline loops: CDR1 DFQATT, CDR2 SNEGSKA (reference sequence). With 0 bases clipped from V and 3 bases from J, the junction kept 4 bases outside the gene matches. This CDR3 is built from 15 residues. The DNA of the CDR3 is TGCAGTGCTAGAGATGGACAGGGGGTCGACTATGGCTACACCTTC. Encoded protein: CSARDGQGVDYGYTF.